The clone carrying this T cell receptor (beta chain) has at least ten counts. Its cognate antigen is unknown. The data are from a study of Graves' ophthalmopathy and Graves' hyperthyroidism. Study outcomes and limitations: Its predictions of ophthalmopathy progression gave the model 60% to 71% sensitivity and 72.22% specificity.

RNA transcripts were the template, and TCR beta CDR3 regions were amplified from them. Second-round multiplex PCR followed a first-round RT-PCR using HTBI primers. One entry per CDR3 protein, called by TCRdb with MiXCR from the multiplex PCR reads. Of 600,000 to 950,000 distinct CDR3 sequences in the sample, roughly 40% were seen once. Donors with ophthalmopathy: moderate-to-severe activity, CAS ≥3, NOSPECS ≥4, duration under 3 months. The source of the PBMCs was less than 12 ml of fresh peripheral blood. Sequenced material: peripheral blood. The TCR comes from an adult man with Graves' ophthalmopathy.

In nucleotides, the CDR3 is TGTGCCAGCAGTGACAAACGACAAGAGACCCAGTACTTC. Its translation is CASSDKRQETQYF. This chain connects TRBV2 to TRBJ2-5; no clear D gene. V shed 3 bases and J shed 2 bases, with 7 bases lying between them. Germline V lookup: CDR1 SNHLY, CDR2 FYNNEI. The CDR3 is made up of 13 amino acids.